Sequencing of this T cell receptor beta chain was carried out in a study of blood T cell repertoires in COVID-19. The wider study: PBMCs, B-cell-depleted T cells, or T cells provided the cDNA or gDNA that made up the material.

Profiled with immunoSEQ multiplex PCR; TCRdb holds only in-frame clones, not every one. Of fewer than 25,000 clones listed, 91% are singletons. The TCR sequence derives from a human donor in a cohort sampled during active COVID-19. Sequenced input: peripheral blood.

The CDR3 here is CASSPPTGTGIYNEQFF. CDR3 DNA sequence: TGTGCCAGCTCACCCCCTACCGGGACAGGGATCTACAATGAGCAGTTCTTC. The gene calls are TRBV18 and TRBJ2-1; 9 positions agree with TRBD1. From germline, CDR1 is KGHSH and CDR2 LQKENI. J was trimmed by 3 bases and V by 3 bases; bases with no gene match: 9. The CDR3 loop spans 17 amino acids.